This T cell receptor beta chain was recorded in a study of T cells in localized non-small cell lung cancer (dated by TCRdb to the early 2020s). About the investigation overall: The study analyzed T cell repertoires of under 250 early-stage NSCLC patients, comparing tumors and uninvolved tumor-adjacent lungs. The cohort consisted of 236 treatment-naive NSCLC patients whose localized lung tumors had been resected. NSCLC patients had a mean age of roughly 66 years, and around 130 were male and 107 female. Overall study results and their limits: Because multi-region sequencing of the tumors was not done, intratumor heterogeneity could not be ruled out. Since the design was exploratory, TCR variables were selected using unadjusted p-values with no false-discovery rate correction. A median of roughly 60 of the top 100 tumor clones were detected in paired uninvolved adjacent lung, and around 30 of these tumor clones were also found among the top 100 clones of the paired uninvolved adjacent lung. Uninvolved tumor-adjacent lung showed the highest T cell clonality, higher than tumor, which suggests more focused antigenic responses in the uninvolved tumor-adjacent lung. Higher blood T cell density associated with longer overall survival, while higher adjacent-lung clonality associated with shorter survival.

The immunoSEQ Assay was used to sequence TCR beta CDR3 regions from DNA. The original pipeline was this. T cell density was computed as TCR beta template counts normalized to usable DNA estimated by amplifying housekeeping genes. The preseqR package was used to estimate richness by extrapolating to 400,000 templates for PBMC samples and to 120,000 templates for tissue samples. Clonality was defined as one minus Pielou's evenness. Differential abundance testing on productive amino-acid clonotypes, with a minimum total count of 5 and an alpha of 0.1, was used to identify tissue-enriched TCRs. The Jaccard Index and the Morisita Overlap Index were used to measure how much the repertoires overlapped between compartments. GLIPH grouped TCR beta CDR3s together with public tetramer-defined viral CDR3s, and a viral motif had to include at least three viral sequences and also show V-gene enrichment. In its TCRdb copy, this immuneACCESS table keeps in-frame sequences only and misses some clones. Where compared with another copy, unresolved V genes explain less than half of these, and the others have no known cause. The V and J calls and the clone size are those of that table, but D and trimming were determined from the DNA. The sample yields 65,000 or so clones; 81% were counted once. Around 4.8% of the sample goes to the ten largest clones.

As regards this clone: What antigen it recognizes has not been identified. No much larger clone exists at a distance of one base, and base qualities are not known.

At diagnosis, tumor, uninvolved tumor-adjacent lung and peripheral blood were collected and then preserved as a mix of FFPE and fresh-frozen material. For TCR repertoire profiling, blood samples were analyzed as peripheral blood mononuclear cells. The CDR3 runs 11 residues from the cysteine to the phenylalanine. Only CDR3 DNA remains: 33 bases, in frame from the first base. Looking up the germline V gene yields CDR1 SGHTS and CDR2 YDEGEE. Trimming takes 9 bases off V and 5 bases off J; junction bases not matched to a gene: 5. Here the chain combines TRBV5-8 and TRBJ2-7; TRBD1 aligns with 7 central bases. Material: PBMCs, obtained before any cancer treatment. The receptor comes from a man between 40 and 70 years old with stage II lung adenocarcinoma. The nucleotide sequence reads TGTGCCAACCCGACAGGGAACGAGCAGTACTTC. It codes for CANPTGNEQYF.